The sequence of this T cell receptor beta chain was determined in a study of T cell repertoires in cytomegalovirus infection. This clonotype was seen ten or more times. TCRdb redid the calling of the reads with MiXCR, one entry per CDR3 protein. Found here are roughly 230,000 distinct CDR3 sequences, around 15% of them singletons; the top ten hold less than 50%. The CDR3 contains 19 residues. Germline V gene data show CDR1 as SGHTA and CDR2 as FQGNSA. Trimming cost V 4 bases and J 0 bases, with 21 bases left between them. The specimen was CD8+ T cells from PBMCs. The sequence was obtained from a human donor in good health (CMV status not recorded). Some clones in this sample may be carry-over from other donors' samples. The chain combines TRBV7-2 with TRBJ2-2; the D is unclear. As DNA, the CDR3 is TGTGCCAGCAGCTCCCGGCACCATACGACATGGGCGAACACCGGGGAGCTGTTTTTT. As protein: CASSSRHHTTWANTGELFF.